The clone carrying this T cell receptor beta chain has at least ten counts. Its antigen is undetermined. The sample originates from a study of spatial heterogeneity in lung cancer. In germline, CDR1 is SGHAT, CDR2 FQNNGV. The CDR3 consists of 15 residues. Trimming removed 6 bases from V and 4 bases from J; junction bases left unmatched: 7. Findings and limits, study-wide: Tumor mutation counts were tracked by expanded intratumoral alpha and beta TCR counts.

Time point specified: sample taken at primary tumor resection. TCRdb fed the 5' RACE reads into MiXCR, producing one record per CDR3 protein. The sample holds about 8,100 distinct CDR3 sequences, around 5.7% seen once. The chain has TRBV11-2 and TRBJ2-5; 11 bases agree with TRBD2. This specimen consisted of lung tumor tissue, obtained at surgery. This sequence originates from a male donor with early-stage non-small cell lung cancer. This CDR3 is CASSLLAGVSETQYF. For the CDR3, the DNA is TGTGCCAGCAGTTTACTAGCGGGAGTCTCAGAGACCCAGTACTTC.